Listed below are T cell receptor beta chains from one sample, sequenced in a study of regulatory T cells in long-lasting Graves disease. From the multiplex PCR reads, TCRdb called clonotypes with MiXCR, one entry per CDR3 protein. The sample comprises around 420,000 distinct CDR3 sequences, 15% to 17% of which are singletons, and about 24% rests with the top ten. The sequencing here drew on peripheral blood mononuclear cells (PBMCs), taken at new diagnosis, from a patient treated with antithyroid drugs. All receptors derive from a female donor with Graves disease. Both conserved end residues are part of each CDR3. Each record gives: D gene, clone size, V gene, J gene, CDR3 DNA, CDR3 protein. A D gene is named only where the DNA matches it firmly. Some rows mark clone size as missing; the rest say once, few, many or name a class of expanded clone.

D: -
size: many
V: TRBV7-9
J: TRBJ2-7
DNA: TGTGCCAGCAGCCCACCTTGGCGCGGTAGATACGAGCAGTACTTC
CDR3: CASSPPWRGRYEQYF

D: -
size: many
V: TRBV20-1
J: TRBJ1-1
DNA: TGCAGTGCTTACGGCAGCATGAACACTGAAGCTTTCTTT
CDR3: CSAYGSMNTEAFF

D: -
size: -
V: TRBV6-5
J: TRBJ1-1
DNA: TGTGCCAGCAGTTACTCGGCGGACGCCGTAGTGGACACTGAAGCTTTCTTT
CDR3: CASSYSADAVVDTEAFF

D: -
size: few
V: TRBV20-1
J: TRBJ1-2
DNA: TGCAGCGTTAGCAGGGGTGGCTACACCTTC
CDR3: CSVSRGGYTF

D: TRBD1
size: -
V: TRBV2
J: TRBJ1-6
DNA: TGTGCCAGAGCCGGGACAGAGTATTCACCCCTCCACTTT
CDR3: CARAGTEYSPLHF

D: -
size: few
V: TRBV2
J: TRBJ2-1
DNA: TGTGCCAGCAGTGAAGTGGACAGCTTCTACAATGAGCAGTTCTTC
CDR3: CASSEVDSFYNEQFF

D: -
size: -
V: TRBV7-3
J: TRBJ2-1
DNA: TGTGCCAGCAGCCAAGGACCCTCGGGCGGGGACAATGAGCAGTTCTTC
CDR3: CASSQGPSGGDNEQFF

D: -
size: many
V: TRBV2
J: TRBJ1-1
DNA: TGTGCCAGCACCCCCCGGCCAGGTCTAGGGAACACTGAAGCTTTCTTT
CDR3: CASTPRPGLGNTEAFF

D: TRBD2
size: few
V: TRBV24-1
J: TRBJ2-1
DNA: TGTGCCACCAGTGAAAGTAGCGGGGGGGGGGACAATGAGCAGTTCTTC
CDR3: CATSESSGGGDNEQFF

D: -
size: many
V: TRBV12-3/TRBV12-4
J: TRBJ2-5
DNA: TGTGCCAGCACCACGGGGGCGGGCCCAGAGACCCAGTACTTC
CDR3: CASTTGAGPETQYF

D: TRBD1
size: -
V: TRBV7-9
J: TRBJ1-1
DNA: TGTGCCAGCAGCTTAGGACAGGGCCCGCATCGCGCTTTCTTT
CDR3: CASSLGQGPHRAFF

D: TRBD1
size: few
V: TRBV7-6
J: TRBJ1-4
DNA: TGTGCCAGCAGCTTAGCGCGCGACAGGGGGACCGATGTTAATGAAAAACTGTTTTTT
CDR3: CASSLARDRGTDVNEKLFF